A single sample is the source of the 30 T cell receptor beta chains below, sequenced in a study of blood T cell repertoires in COVID-19. Repertoires were generated with immunoSEQ multiplex PCR, while TCRdb's copy carries only in-frame clones and drops some. The repertoire holds roughly 100,000 clones, 70% to 90% seen once, with roughly 2% in the top ten. The sample was peripheral blood. The source is a man in his forties or fifties with active COVID-19.

The rearrangement joins TRBV3-1 (or the pseudogene TRBV3-2) to TRBJ2-2; no definite D call. This CDR3 is built from 16 residues. CDR1 LGHDT and CDR2 YNNKEL come from the germline V gene (reference sequence). The V and J ends lost 0 bases and 5 bases respectively, with 13 bases between them. CDR3: CASSQDPLVDTGELFF. The CDR3, as DNA: TGTGCCAGCAGCCAAGATCCCCTAGTAGATACCGGGGAGCTGTTTTTT.

The gene calls are TRBV13 and TRBJ1-6; 9 nucleotides agree with TRBD1. The germline CDR1 and CDR2 sequences are PRHDT and FYEKMQ (reference sequence). The trim removed 2 bases at V and 8 bases at J, leaving 4 bases unmatched. CDR3 size: 15 residues. The CDR3 DNA reads TGTGCCAGCAGCTTAATGGGACAGGGTTATTCACCCCTCCACTTT. Translated, it gives CASSLMGQGYSPLHF.

The chain recombines TRBV19 with TRBJ1-6; the match to TRBD1 covers 7 bases. Unmatched junction bases numbered 7, after V lost 4 bases and J lost 4 bases. Germline-derived CDR1 and CDR2 are LNHDA and SQIVND (reference sequence). The CDR3 has 16 amino acids. The CDR3 reads CASSKRDSEYNSPLHF. DNA for the CDR3: TGTGCCAGTAGTAAACGGGACAGCGAATATAATTCACCCCTCCACTTT.

This clone was counted only a few times. Written as DNA, the CDR3 is TGTGCCAGCAGCCAAAGTGTGGCAGGGGAATATGGCTACACCTTC. Translation: CASSQSVAGEYGYTF. The chain links TRBV14 to TRBJ1-2; maybe TRBD1 (6 bases). V was cut by 2 bases and J by 5 bases, with 15 bases left in between. The CDR3 consists of 15 residues. From germline, CDR1 is SGHDN and CDR2 FVKESK.

The rearrangement joins TRBV2 to TRBJ1-2; D is uncertain. The CDR3 sequence is 13 residues long. Trimming removed 2 bases from V and 9 bases from J, with 13 bases in between. Germline V gene sequence: CDR1 SNHLY, CDR2 FYNNEI. CDR3: CASSESAVASYTF. For the CDR3, the DNA is TGTGCCAGCAGTGAAAGTGCAGTCGCAAGCTACACCTTC. The variable domain in full, completed from reference TRBV2 and TRBJ1-2, reads EPEVTQTPSHQVTQMGQEVILRCVPISNHLYFYWYRQILGQKVEFLVSFYNNEISEKSEIFDDQFSVERPDGSNFTLKIRSTKLEDSAMYFCASSESAVASYTFGSGTRLTVV.

The chain uses TRBV3-1 (or the pseudogene TRBV3-2) and TRBJ2-5, with D possibly TRBD1 on 6 matching bases. CDR3 size: 16 residues. Germline CDR1 LGHDT, CDR2 YNNKEL (reference sequence). The V end lost 3 bases, the J end lost 1 base, and 15 bases lay between the germline ends. The CDR3 region is CASSHLQGIGQETQYF. CDR3 DNA sequence: TGTGCCAGCAGCCACCTACAGGGAATCGGCCAAGAGACCCAGTACTTC.

This chain links TRBV29-1 with TRBJ2-3; D is ambiguous. CDR1 is SQVTM, CDR2 ANQGSEA, per germline. The CDR3 is 14 amino acids. V gave up 1 base and J gave up 2 bases, with 10 bases separating them. The CDR3 DNA reads as TGCAGCGTTGAAGGAGCCGCTCACACAGATACGCAGTATTTT. It specifies CSVEGAAHTDTQYF.

The gene calls are TRBV30 and TRBJ2-7; 7 nucleotides match TRBD2. Trimming took 5 bases from V and 6 from J; bases not matched to a gene: 10. Germline-derived CDR1 and CDR2 are GTSNPN and SVGIG (reference sequence). This CDR3 region has 13 residues. The CDR3: CAWSRTASGEQYF. CDR3 sequence (DNA): TGTGCCTGGTCGAGGACTGCTAGCGGCGAGCAGTACTTC.

The chain joins TRBV10-3 to TRBJ1-3; D unclear. V was pared by 2 bases and J by 4 bases, with 6 bases between. The CDR3 totals 13 residues. CDR1 is ENHRY and CDR2 is SYGVKD in the germline V gene. The CDR3 DNA sequence: TGTGCCATCAGTGAGACAAACGGAAACACCATATATTTT. This translates into CAISETNGNTIYF.

The chain carries TRBV12-3 or TRBV12-4 and TRBJ2-7; no clear D. The CDR3 has 12 residues. V dropped 6 bases and J dropped 2 bases, with 8 bases sitting between them. This CDR3 is CASRGRTYEQYF. As DNA, the CDR3 is TGTGCCAGCAGGGGCAGGACCTACGAGCAGTACTTC.

The V gene is TRBV4-3, the J gene TRBJ2-7; no clear D gene. The CDR3 length is 13 residues. Trimming stripped 4 bases from V and 0 bases from J, with 7 bases between. Germline values: CDR1 LGHNA, CDR2 YSLEER. The CDR3 reads CASSPRGSYEQYF. In DNA, the CDR3 is TGCGCCAGCAGCCCGAGAGGCTCCTACGAGCAGTACTTC.

J is TRBJ2-7 and V is TRBV7-9, with a possible D match to TRBD2 (5 bases). The CDR3 runs 15 residues. The germline gives CDR1 SEHNR, CDR2 FQNEAQ (reference sequence). The V and J ends lost 5 bases and 0 bases respectively, with 14 bases between them. The CDR3 protein is CASSRPRGTSYEQYF. DNA of the CDR3: TGTGCCAGCAGCCGCCCCCGGGGTACCTCCTACGAGCAGTACTTC.

This clone was counted once. The genes are TRBV5-1 and TRBJ2-5; weak D call: TRBD2 (6 bases). V dropped 0 bases and J dropped 0 bases, with 9 bases sitting between them. This CDR3 is 15 amino acids long. Germline V gives CDR1 SGHRS, CDR2 YFSETQ. Here the CDR3 DNA reads TGCGCCAGCAGCTTGGGACCGGGGGACCAAGAGACCCAGTACTTC. Protein sequence: CASSLGPGDQETQYF.

The chain employs TRBV6-2 or TRBV6-3 and TRBJ1-5; D remains ambiguous. The germline gives CDR1 MNHEY, CDR2 SVGEGT. This CDR3 contains 13 residues. Trimming removed 0 bases at V and 6 bases at J, with 6 bases between. The CDR3 sequence: CASSYSNSQPQHF. DNA of the CDR3: TGTGCCAGCAGTTACTCGAATAGTCAGCCCCAGCATTTT.

The rearrangement links TRBV9 to TRBJ2-5; no definite D call. The V end lost 0 bases, the J end lost 0 bases, and 6 bases lay between the germline ends. CDR1 and CDR2 (germline): SGDLS, YYNGEE. The CDR3 is 14 amino acids. CDR3 bases: TGTGCCAGCAGCGTAGCCCTGTACCAAGAGACCCAGTACTTC. It codes for CASSVALYQETQYF.

The rearrangement links TRBV7-2 to TRBJ1-6; 8 bases align to TRBD1. V lost 4 bases and J lost 0; bases outside the gene matches: 8. Per germline, CDR1 SGHTA and CDR2 FQGNSA. The CDR3 is 18 amino acids. The CDR3 region is CASSYRTGLSSYNSPLHF. The CDR3 coding sequence is TGTGCCAGCAGCTACAGGACAGGGCTTAGCTCCTATAATTCACCCCTCCACTTT.

The chain recombines TRBV6-5 with TRBJ1-5; the D is unclear. V shed 5 bases and J shed 0 bases, with 8 bases lying between them. The CDR3 sequence is 14 residues long. The germline gives CDR1 MNHEY, CDR2 SVGAGI. CDR3 bases: TGTGCCAGCAGTCCGGTCTATAGCAATCAGCCCCAGCATTTT. This codes for CASSPVYSNQPQHF.

The chain couples TRBV29-1 to TRBJ1-1; TRBD1 might be the D (5 bases). CDR1 SQVTM and CDR2 ANQGSEA come from the germline V gene. CDR3 size: 15 residues. V gave up 3 bases and J gave up 8 bases, with 22 bases separating them. CDR3 amino acids: CSVEMRVAVGREAFF. In DNA form, the CDR3 reads TGCAGCGTTGAGATGCGAGTAGCGGTGGGGCGGGAAGCTTTCTTT.

The chain recombines TRBV12-3 or TRBV12-4 with TRBJ1-1; D remains unclear. V was shortened by 3 bases and J by 13 bases, with 12 bases between the two germline ends. The CDR3 sequence is 11 residues long. The CDR3 sequence: CASSFSRMLFF. Written as DNA, the CDR3 is TGTGCCAGCAGTTTTTCCAGAATGCTTTTCTTT.

The J gene is TRBJ2-7, the V gene TRBV5-6; a possible D gene is TRBD2 (6 bases). Trimming took 4 bases from V and 0 from J, leaving 11 bases between them. The germline V gene has CDR1 SGHDT and CDR2 YYEEEE. This CDR3 has 14 residues. CDR3 region: CASSTGVSSYEQYF. CDR3 sequence (DNA): TGTGCCAGCAGCACGGGGGTTAGCTCCTACGAGCAGTACTTC.

The chain uses TRBV29-1 and TRBJ2-4; tentative D call: TRBD1 (7 bases). The V end lost 7 bases, the J end lost 6 bases, and 16 bases lay between the germline ends. The CDR3 sequence is 13 residues long. Germline V lookup: CDR1 SQVTM, CDR2 ANQGSEA. CDR3 nucleotides: TGCAGCGCGGAGGGGACAGTGAGAAACATTCAGTACTTC. Translating gives CSAEGTVRNIQYF.

The chain is built from TRBV5-4 and TRBJ2-3; TRBD2 matches at 9 bases. After removal of 4 bases from V and 6 bases from J, the junction contained 12 bases not matched to a gene. The length of the CDR3 is 16 residues. CDR1 and CDR2 (germline): SGHNT, YYREEE (reference sequence). The CDR3 protein is CASSPDPGTSMDTQYF. The CDR3 nucleotides are TGTGCCAGCAGCCCGGACCCCGGGACTAGCATGGATACGCAGTATTTT.

The CDR3 nucleotides are TGCGCCAGCAGCTCTCCGGGACAGGGGCAGGAAAAACTGTTTTTT. Amino acids: CASSSPGQGQEKLFF. This chain links TRBV5-1 with TRBJ1-4; 10 bases are a match to TRBD1. V lost 3 bases and J lost 8; bases outside the gene matches: 7. The CDR3 runs 15 residues. CDR1 is SGHRS and CDR2 is YFSETQ in the germline V gene. The complete variable domain, with remaining parts taken from reference TRBV5-1 and TRBJ1-4, reads KAGVTQTPRYLIKTRGQQVTLSCSPISGHRSVSWYQQTPGQGLQFLFEYFSETQRNKGNFPGRFSGRQFSNSRSEMNVSTLELGDSALYLCASSSPGQGQEKLFFGSGTQLSVL.

This clone was observed a few times. This chain uses TRBV7-9 with TRBJ1-4; tentative D call: TRBD1 (5 bases). Germline V gives CDR1 SEHNR, CDR2 FQNEAQ (reference sequence). Trimming took off 3 bases at V and 0 bases at J, with 5 bases between the two ends. The CDR3 is 14 amino acids. DNA for the CDR3: TGTGCCAGCAGCTTGGACACAACTAATGAAAAACTGTTTTTT. Protein product: CASSLDTTNEKLFF.

The gene calls are TRBV5-1 and TRBJ2-7, with no clear D. The CDR3 is 13 residues long. The V gene lost 4 bases and the J gene lost 7 bases, with 15 bases spanning the gap. CDR1 SGHRS and CDR2 YFSETQ come from the germline V gene. CDR3 sequence reads: CASSSVAAGEQYF. In DNA form, the CDR3 reads TGCGCCAGCAGCAGCGTGGCGGCCGGGGAGCAGTACTTC.

The chain employs TRBV23-1 and TRBJ1-3, with D perhaps matching TRBD1 (5 bases). TRBV23-1 is flagged as an ORF with uncertain function. The CDR3 extends over 15 amino acids. Trimming removed 6 bases from V and 1 base from J, with 13 bases in between. The CDR3 loop reads CASRASRVSGNTIYF. CDR3 nucleotide sequence: TGCGCCAGCAGAGCCTCCAGGGTGTCTGGAAACACCATATATTTT.

The CDR3 DNA sequence: TGTGCCAGCAGCTTGTTCCGGACAAGGAACACCGGGGAGCTGTTTTTT. Translation: CASSLFRTRNTGELFF. J is TRBJ2-2 and V is TRBV5-5; perhaps TRBD1 as D (5 bases). Germline CDR1 SGHKS, CDR2 YYEKEE (reference sequence). The CDR3 sequence is 16 residues long. Trimming pared 1 base from V and 1 base from J, leaving 11 bases between. The full variable domain, rest sourced from reference TRBV5-5 and TRBJ2-2, is DAGVTQSPTHLIKTRGQQVTLRCSPISGHKSVSWYQQVLGQGPQFIFQYYEKEERGRGNFPDRFSARQFPNYSSELNVNALLLGDSALYLCASSLFRTRNTGELFFGEGSRLTVL.

This chain joins TRBV10-3 and TRBJ1-2; 7 bases fit TRBD1. V lost 6 bases and J lost 2; bases outside the gene matches: 3. CDR1 is ENHRY and CDR2 is SYGVKD in the germline V gene. The CDR3 sequence is 13 residues long. The CDR3 is CAIRDRLNYGYTF. The CDR3 DNA follows: TGTGCCATCAGGGACAGGCTAAACTATGGCTACACCTTC.

The chain combines TRBV5-1 with TRBJ1-2, with 7 nucleotides matching TRBD1. Germline CDR1 SGHRS, CDR2 YFSETQ. This CDR3 contains 12 residues. V was pared by 2 bases and J by 8 bases, with 3 bases of the junction left unmatched. The CDR3 is CASSFTGEGYTF. CDR3 coding DNA: TGCGCCAGCAGCTTCACAGGGGAGGGCTACACCTTC.

The chain's CDR3 is CASSQVQGSIPSSEQFF. Written as DNA, the CDR3 is TGTGCCAGCAGCCAAGTACAGGGGTCTATCCCTAGCAGTGAGCAGTTCTTC. The chain recombines TRBV4-2 with TRBJ2-1; 7 bases are a match to TRBD1. The trim removed 1 base at V and 9 bases at J, leaving 15 bases unmatched. Looked up from germline, CDR1 is LGHNA and CDR2 is YNFKEQ. The CDR3 totals 17 residues.